This TCR beta chain was sequenced in a study of T cell responses to AZD1222 COVID-19 vaccine. As for this clone: Its antigen remains unknown.

Whole-study results and caveats: Along spike, vaccine-associated CD4 TCRs were found throughout, with dominance at 160-218 and 743-854. Among the donors, most were white British and more were female, and clonal diversity was possibly underestimated. Baseline seropositivity occurred in only a handful of AZD1222 recipients. Samples come after the peak T cell response, not at day 14.

Only in-frame clones appear in the TCRdb table, and some are missing; sequencing was by immunoSEQ multiplex PCR. The sample includes roughly 150,000 clones, approximately 90% of them seen just once. Deletions cut 2 bases from V and 0 bases from J, with 10 bases between. Per germline, CDR1 SGHTA and CDR2 FQGNSA. The CDR3 has 15 residues. This sequence was found in an adult who had recovered from COVID-19. The sample in question was peripheral blood, obtained after recovery from COVID-19. The V and J genes are TRBV7-2 and TRBJ1-1, with D tentatively TRBD1 (6 bases). In nucleotides, the CDR3 is TGTGCCAGCAGCTTACTAGGGACACTGAACACTGAAGCTTTCTTT. It yields the protein CASSLLGTLNTEAFF.